Listed here are 4 T cell receptor beta chains from one sample, sequenced in a study of Ad26.COV2.S vaccination and SARS-CoV-2 variants. Measured with immunoSEQ multiplex PCR; TCRdb has only the in-frame clones, and not every one. The sample includes about 440,000 clones, less than 95% of them seen just once. Treatment: roughly 19 received Ad26.COV2.S at low or high dose, single or two shots; several received placebo; per-sample allocation not given. Sampling took place 63 days after the first vaccine or placebo injection. The sample was peripheral blood, taken in a trial of Ad26.COV2.S vaccine versus placebo. The receptor source for this set is a person between 18 and 65 years old who received the Ad26.COV2.S COVID-19 vaccine or a placebo.

The J gene is TRBJ2-7, the V gene TRBV18; 7 bases fit TRBD2. Germline V gives CDR1 KGHSH, CDR2 LQKENI. The CDR3 covers 15 residues. With 5 bases clipped from V and 4 bases from J, the junction kept 11 bases outside the gene matches. This chain's CDR3 is CASSSAGEIGYEQYF. The CDR3 region has the DNA TGTGCCAGCTCATCCGCGGGAGAGATCGGGTACGAGCAGTACTTC. The whole variable domain, remainder taken from reference TRBV18 and TRBJ2-7, is NAGVMQNPRHLVRRRGQEARLRCSPMKGHSHVYWYRQLPEEGLKFMVYLQKENIIDESGMPKERFSAEFPKEGPSILRIQQVVRGDSAAYFCASSSAGEIGYEQYFGPGTRLTVT.

V and J are TRBV6-2 or TRBV6-3 and TRBJ1-2; D remains ambiguous. Germline values: CDR1 MNHEY, CDR2 SVGEGT. The V end lost 5 bases, the J end lost 6 bases, and 10 bases lay between the germline ends. The length of the CDR3 is 12 residues. DNA for the CDR3: TGTGCCAGCAGTGACCCTGGGAATGGCTACACCTTC. Translating gives CASSDPGNGYTF.

Only one count was recorded for this clone. The rearrangement joins TRBV7-2 to TRBJ2-7; no definite D call. Trimming pared 6 bases from V and 6 bases from J, leaving 18 bases between. Germline V CDR1 and CDR2: SGHTA, FQGNSA. CDR3 length: 14 amino acids. In DNA form, the CDR3 reads TGTGCCAGCAGTTGGCGACCATCCTCGGGCGAGCAGTACTTC. It codes for CASSWRPSSGEQYF.

The chain recombines TRBV9 with TRBJ2-7; TRBD1 agrees at 8 bases. Germline assignment: CDR1 SGDLS and CDR2 YYNGEE. The CDR3 consists of 14 residues. Trimming removed 1 base from V and 6 bases from J; junction bases left unmatched: 6. CDR3 sequence reads: CASSVSGGAVEQYF. CDR3 sequence (DNA): TGTGCCAGCAGCGTATCAGGGGGCGCGGTCGAGCAGTACTTC.